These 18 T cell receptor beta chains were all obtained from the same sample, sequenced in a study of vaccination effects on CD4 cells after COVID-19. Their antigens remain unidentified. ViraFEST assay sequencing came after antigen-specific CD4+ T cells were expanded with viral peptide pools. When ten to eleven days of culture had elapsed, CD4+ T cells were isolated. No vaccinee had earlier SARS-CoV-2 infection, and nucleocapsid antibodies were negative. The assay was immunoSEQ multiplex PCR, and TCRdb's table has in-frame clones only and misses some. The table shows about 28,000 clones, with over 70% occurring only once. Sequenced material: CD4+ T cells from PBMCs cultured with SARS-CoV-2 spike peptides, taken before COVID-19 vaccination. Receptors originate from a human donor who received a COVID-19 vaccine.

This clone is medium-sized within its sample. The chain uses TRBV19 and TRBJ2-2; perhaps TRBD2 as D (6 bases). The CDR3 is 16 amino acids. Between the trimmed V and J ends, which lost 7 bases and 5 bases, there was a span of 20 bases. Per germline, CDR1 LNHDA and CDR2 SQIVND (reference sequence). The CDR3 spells CASTRRGILRTGELFF. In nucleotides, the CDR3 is TGTGCCAGTACACGACGGGGGATCCTCAGAACCGGGGAGCTGTTTTTT. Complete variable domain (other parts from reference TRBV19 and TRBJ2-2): DGGITQSPKYLFRKEGQNVTLSCEQNLNHDAMYWYRQDPGQGLRLIYYSQIVNDFQKGDIAEGYSVSREKKESFPLTVTSAQKNPTAFYLCASTRRGILRTGELFFGEGSRLTVL.

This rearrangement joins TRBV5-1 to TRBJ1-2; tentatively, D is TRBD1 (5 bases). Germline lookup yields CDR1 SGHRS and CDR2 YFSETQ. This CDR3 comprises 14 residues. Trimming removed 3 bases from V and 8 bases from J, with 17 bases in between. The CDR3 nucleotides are TGCGCCAGCAGCTCCGAGGGGCGGGCTAAAGGCTACACCTTC. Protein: CASSSEGRAKGYTF. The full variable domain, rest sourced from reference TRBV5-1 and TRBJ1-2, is KAGVTQTPRYLIKTRGQQVTLSCSPISGHRSVSWYQQTPGQGLQFLFEYFSETQRNKGNFPGRFSGRQFSNSRSEMNVSTLELGDSALYLCASSSEGRAKGYTFGSGTRLTVV.

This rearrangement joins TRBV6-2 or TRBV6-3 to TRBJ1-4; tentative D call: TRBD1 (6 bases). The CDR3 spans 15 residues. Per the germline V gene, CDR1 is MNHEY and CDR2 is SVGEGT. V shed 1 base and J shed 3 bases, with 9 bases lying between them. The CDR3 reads CASSYWGQANEKLFF. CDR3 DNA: TGTGCCAGCAGTTACTGGGGGCAAGCTAATGAAAAACTGTTTTTT.

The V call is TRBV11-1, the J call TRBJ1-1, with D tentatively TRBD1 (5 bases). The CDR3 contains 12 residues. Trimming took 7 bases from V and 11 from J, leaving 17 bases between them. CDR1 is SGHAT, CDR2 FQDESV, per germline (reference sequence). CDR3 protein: CASTGPQGRAFF. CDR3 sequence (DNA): TGTGCCAGCACCGGCCCCCAGGGTCGGGCTTTCTTT.

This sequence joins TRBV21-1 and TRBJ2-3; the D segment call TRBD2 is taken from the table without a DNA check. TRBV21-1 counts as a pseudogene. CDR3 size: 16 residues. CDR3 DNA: TGTGCCACCGCTCTGAGAAGGGAGGGGAGGACAGATACGCAGTATTTT. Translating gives CATALRREGRTDTQYF.

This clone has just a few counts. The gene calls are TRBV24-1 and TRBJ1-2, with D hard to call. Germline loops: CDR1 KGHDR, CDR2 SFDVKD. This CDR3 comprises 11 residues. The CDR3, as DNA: TGTGGAGGCAGGCCATGGTATGGCTACACCTTC. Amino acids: CGGRPWYGYTF.

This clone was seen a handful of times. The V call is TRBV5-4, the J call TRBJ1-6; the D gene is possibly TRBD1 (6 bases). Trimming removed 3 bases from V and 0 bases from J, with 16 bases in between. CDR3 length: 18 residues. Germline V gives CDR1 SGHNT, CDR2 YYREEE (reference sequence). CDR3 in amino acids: CASSSRRQGFSYNSPLHF. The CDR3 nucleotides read TGTGCCAGCAGCTCCCGAAGGCAGGGGTTCTCCTATAATTCACCCCTCCACTTT.

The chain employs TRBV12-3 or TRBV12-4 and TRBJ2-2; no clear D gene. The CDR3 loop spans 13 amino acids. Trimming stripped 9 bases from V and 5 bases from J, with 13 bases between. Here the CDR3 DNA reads TGTGCCAGTTGGATAGTCGGAACCGGGGAGCTGTTTTTT. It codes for CASWIVGTGELFF.

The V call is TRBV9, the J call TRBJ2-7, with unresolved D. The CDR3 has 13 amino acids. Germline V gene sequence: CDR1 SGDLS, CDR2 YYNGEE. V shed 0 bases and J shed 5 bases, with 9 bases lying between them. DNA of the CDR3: TGTGCCAGCAGCGTAGGTCCGGGTAACGAGCAGTACTTC. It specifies CASSVGPGNEQYF.

This CDR3 reads CASSRDTETSTQYF. For the CDR3, the DNA is TGTGCCAGCAGTCGGGACACAGAGACTAGTACGCAGTATTTT. This chain connects TRBV6-6 to TRBJ2-3; the D call may be TRBD1 or TRBD2 (6 bases each). The germline V and J ends were trimmed by 5 bases and 8 bases, with 17 bases remaining between them. The CDR3 has 14 amino acids. From germline, CDR1 is MNHNY and CDR2 SVGAGI (reference sequence).

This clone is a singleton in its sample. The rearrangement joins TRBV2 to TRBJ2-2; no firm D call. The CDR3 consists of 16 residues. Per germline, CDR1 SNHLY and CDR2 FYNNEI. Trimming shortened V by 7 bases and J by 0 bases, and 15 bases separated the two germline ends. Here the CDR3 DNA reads TGTGCCAGCAAGGAGATCGGATGGCCGAACACCGGGGAGCTGTTTTTT. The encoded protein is CASKEIGWPNTGELFF.

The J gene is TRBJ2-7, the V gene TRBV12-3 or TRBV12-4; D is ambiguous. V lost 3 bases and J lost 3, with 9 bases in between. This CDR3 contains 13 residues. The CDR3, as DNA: TGTGCCAGCAGTTTTGCAGCCCGCTACGAGCAGTACTTC. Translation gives CASSFAARYEQYF.

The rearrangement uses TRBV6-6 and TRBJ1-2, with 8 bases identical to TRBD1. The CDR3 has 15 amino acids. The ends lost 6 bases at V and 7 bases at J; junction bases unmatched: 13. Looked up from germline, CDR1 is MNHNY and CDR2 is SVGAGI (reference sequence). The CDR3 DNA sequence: TGTGCCAGCAGCCCCTTGACAGGGGCGGAGGTTGGCTACACCTTC. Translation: CASSPLTGAEVGYTF.

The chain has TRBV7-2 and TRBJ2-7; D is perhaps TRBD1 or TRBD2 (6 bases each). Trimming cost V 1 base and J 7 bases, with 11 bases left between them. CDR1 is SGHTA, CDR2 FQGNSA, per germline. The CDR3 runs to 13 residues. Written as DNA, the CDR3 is TGTGCCAGCAGCTTAGTCGGGGGCCGAGAGCAGTACTTC. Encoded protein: CASSLVGGREQYF.

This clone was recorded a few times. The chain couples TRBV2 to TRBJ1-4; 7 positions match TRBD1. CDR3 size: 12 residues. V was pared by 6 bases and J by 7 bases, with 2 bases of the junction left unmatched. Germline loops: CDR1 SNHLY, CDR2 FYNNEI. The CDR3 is CASRRGLEKLFF. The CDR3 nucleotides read TGTGCCAGCAGGAGGGGGCTTGAAAAACTGTTTTTT.

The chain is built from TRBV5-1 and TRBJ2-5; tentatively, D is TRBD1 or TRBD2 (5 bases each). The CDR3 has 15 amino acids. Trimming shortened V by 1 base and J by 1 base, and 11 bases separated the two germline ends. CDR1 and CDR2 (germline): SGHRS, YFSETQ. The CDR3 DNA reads TGCGCCAGCAGCTTGAGCCCTGGGGGCCAAGAGACCCAGTACTTC. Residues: CASSLSPGGQETQYF.

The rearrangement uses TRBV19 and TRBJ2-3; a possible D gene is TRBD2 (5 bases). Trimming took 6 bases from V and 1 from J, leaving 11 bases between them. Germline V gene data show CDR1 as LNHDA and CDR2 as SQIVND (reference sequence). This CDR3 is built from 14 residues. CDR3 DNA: TGTGCCAGTAGGCCACTGGGAGGCACAGATACGCAGTATTTT. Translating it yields CASRPLGGTDTQYF.

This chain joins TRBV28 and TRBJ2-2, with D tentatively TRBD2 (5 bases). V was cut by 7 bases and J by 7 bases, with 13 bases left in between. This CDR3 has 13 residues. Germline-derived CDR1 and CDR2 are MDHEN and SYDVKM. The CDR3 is CASIVPEGGELFF. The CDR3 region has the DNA TGTGCCAGCATAGTCCCAGAGGGCGGGGAGCTGTTTTTT.